The 10 T cell receptor beta chains presented below share a single source sample, sequenced in a study of early T cells in non-severe SARS-CoV-2 infection. TCRdb ran MiXCR on the 5' RACE reads and lists one entry per CDR3 protein. Of tens of thousands of distinct CDR3 sequences in the sample, approximately 5.1% were seen once. The specimen was whole blood. The source of these receptors is an adult who was a healthcare worker with PCR-confirmed SARS-CoV-2 infection or an uninfected control (not recorded which).

The chain combines TRBV2 with TRBJ1-4, with TRBD1 matching 8 bases. Germline CDR1 is SNHLY and CDR2 is FYNNEI. CDR3 size: 14 residues. Trimming removed 6 bases from V and 6 bases from J; junction bases left unmatched: 6. The CDR3 DNA reads TGTGCCAGCAGCCAACAGGGGGGGGATGAAAAACTGTTTTTT. As protein: CASSQQGGDEKLFF.

The chain is built from TRBV7-2 and TRBJ1-6, with a weak D call TRBD1 (6 bases). This CDR3 spans 14 amino acids. Trimming pared 8 bases from V and 6 bases from J, leaving 14 bases between. Germline CDR1 and CDR2: SGHTA and FQGNSA. The CDR3 here is CASAPGTSNSPLHF. The CDR3 DNA sequence: TGTGCCAGCGCGCCCGGGACATCTAATTCACCCCTCCACTTT.

This clonotype was picked up a small number of times. The chain combines TRBV9 with TRBJ2-1; a possible D gene is TRBD2 (6 bases). Germline CDR1 SGDLS, CDR2 YYNGEE. The CDR3 covers 13 residues. The V end was cut by 7 bases, the J end by 2 bases, with 10 bases between. The CDR3 coding sequence is TGTGCCAGCGGGGGGAGCGCCTACAATGAGCAGTTCTTC. Translated: CASGGSAYNEQFF.

As concerns this clonotype: A much larger clone lies a single base off, so this may be a read error. The chain recombines TRBV7-6 with TRBJ2-1; 7 positions match TRBD2. The CDR3 runs to 20 residues. In germline, CDR1 is SGHVS, CDR2 FNYEAQ. The CDR3 DNA sequence: TGTGCCAGCAGCTTAGACGCTCTTGGAGGGACTACCCGAAATTACAATGAGCAGCTCTTC. This sequence encodes CASSLDALGGTTRNYNEQLF.

This clonotype was found many times. The chain links TRBV7-9 to TRBJ2-5; 10 nucleotides agree with TRBD1. CDR3 length: 15 amino acids. V was pared by 5 bases and J by 5 bases, with 8 bases of the junction left unmatched. Germline V lookup: CDR1 SEHNR, CDR2 FQNEAQ (reference sequence). CDR3 sequence (DNA): TGTGCCAGCAGCCCGACAGGGGGCGAAATGGAGACCCAGTACTTC. As protein: CASSPTGGEMETQYF.

CDR3 sequence: CASSWDRANEQYF. The CDR3 nucleotides are TGCGCCAGCAGCTGGGACAGGGCCAACGAGCAGTACTTC. V gene TRBV5-1 combines with J gene TRBJ2-7; 9 nucleotides align to TRBD1. V gave up 3 bases and J gave up 5 bases; unmatched junction bases: 3. Looked up from germline, CDR1 is SGHRS and CDR2 is YFSETQ. CDR3 length equals 13 residues.

This clonotype was seen more than once but under ten times. The chain employs TRBV7-2 and TRBJ1-1; D ambiguous. The CDR3 is 13 amino acids. Trimming removed 1 base from V and 4 bases from J, with 7 bases in between. CDR1 and CDR2 from the germline V gene are SGHTA and FQGNSA. The CDR3 sequence is CASSLERATEAFF. For the CDR3, the DNA is TGTGCCAGCAGCTTAGAGAGGGCCACTGAAGCTTTCTTT.

There are many counts of this clonotype. The chain employs TRBV11-2 and TRBJ2-7, with D tentatively TRBD1 (5 bases). The CDR3 covers 13 residues. Germline CDR1 is SGHAT and CDR2 is FQNNGV. V was pared by 5 bases and J by 4 bases, with 12 bases between. CDR3: CASSRTLTYEQYF. The CDR3 DNA reads TGTGCCAGCAGCCGGACACTAACGTACGAGCAGTACTTC.

This clonotype appeared many times. The chain links TRBV20-1 to TRBJ2-7; D gene ambiguous. From germline, CDR1 is DFQATT and CDR2 SNEGSKA (reference sequence). The CDR3 has 13 amino acids. The V gene lost 3 bases and the J gene lost 0 bases, with 9 bases spanning the gap. CDR3 DNA sequence: TGCAGTGCTAGTCACCGAAGCTCCTACGAGCAGTACTTC. This sequence encodes CSASHRSSYEQYF.

In this sample, this clonotype is medium-sized. This chain joins TRBV2 and TRBJ1-2; TRBD1 is a possible D gene (5 bases). The length of the CDR3 is 14 residues. Trimming took off 3 bases at V and 7 bases at J, with 15 bases between the two ends. Germline V gene data show CDR1 as SNHLY and CDR2 as FYNNEI. CDR3 loop: CASSDYRRAIGYTF. The CDR3 DNA reads as TGTGCCAGCAGTGATTACAGGCGTGCTATTGGCTACACCTTC.